The 26 T cell receptor beta chains below all came from one sample that was sequenced in a study of patients and donors after allogeneic stem cell transplantation. TCRdb processed the RT-PCR reads anew with MiXCR; each CDR3 protein has one entry. The sample has approximately 200,000 distinct CDR3 sequences, 41% seen once. Sequenced material: blood, either unsorted or a sorted T cell fraction (not recorded which). The receptors shown here come from a human donor who was either an allogeneic HSCT recipient or a stem cell or donor lymphocyte infusion donor (not recorded which). It is not recorded whose cells these are; they may come from a transplant donor.

The chain is built from TRBV12-3 or TRBV12-4 and TRBJ1-5, with D unclear. The CDR3 length is 15 residues. V shed 7 bases and J shed 1 base, with 14 bases lying between them. CDR3 nucleotide sequence: TGTGCCAGCACCTCCTCCCAGGACAGCAATCAGCCCCAGCATTTT. Translated: CASTSSQDSNQPQHF.

The gene calls are TRBV7-3 and TRBJ1-1; D is unclear. Trimming stripped 5 bases from V and 4 bases from J, with 11 bases between. Germline CDR1 SGHTA, CDR2 FQGTGA. The CDR3 is 13 amino acids. The CDR3: CASSVGVGTEAFF. In nucleotides, the CDR3 is TGTGCCAGCAGCGTGGGAGTGGGCACTGAAGCTTTCTTT.

The gene calls are TRBV2 and TRBJ2-1; perhaps TRBD2 as D (6 bases). The germline V gene has CDR1 SNHLY and CDR2 FYNNEI. The V end was cut by 9 bases, the J end by 2 bases, with 14 bases between. The CDR3 spans 14 residues. The CDR3: CARTGTGAYNEQFF. The CDR3 DNA sequence: TGTGCCAGGACCGGGACGGGGGCCTACAATGAGCAGTTCTTC.

V and J are TRBV2 and TRBJ1-2; 9 nucleotides line up with TRBD1. Looked up from germline, CDR1 is SNHLY and CDR2 is FYNNEI. The CDR3 is 17 amino acids. V lost 11 bases and J lost 2; bases outside the gene matches: 18. The CDR3 protein is CALGGLDRGGRNYGYTF. The CDR3 DNA sequence: TGTGCCCTGGGGGGGCTGGACAGGGGAGGAAGGAACTATGGCTACACCTTC.

The chain recombines TRBV7-9 with TRBJ1-4; D not certain. V shed 3 bases and J shed 0 bases, with 14 bases lying between them. Germline loops: CDR1 SEHNR, CDR2 FQNEAQ (reference sequence). This CDR3 comprises 17 residues. The CDR3 protein is CASSLRVSTPTNEKLFF. The CDR3 bases are TGTGCCAGCAGCTTGAGGGTGTCCACCCCAACTAATGAAAAACTGTTTTTT.

The chain uses TRBV7-9 and TRBJ2-1, with TRBD2 as a possible D gene (6 bases). The CDR3 contains 15 residues. The germline V and J ends were trimmed by 5 bases and 3 bases, with 14 bases remaining between them. Germline V lookup: CDR1 SEHNR, CDR2 FQNEAQ (reference sequence). The CDR3 reads CASSPGTGFYNEQFF. In DNA form, the CDR3 reads TGTGCCAGCAGCCCCGGGACTGGATTCTACAATGAGCAGTTCTTC.

This rearrangement joins TRBV6-6 to TRBJ1-5, with TRBD1 matching over 11 bases. Germline CDR1 and CDR2: MNHNY and SVGAGI (reference sequence). The CDR3 contains 16 residues. V lost 5 bases and J lost 6; bases outside the gene matches: 9. The CDR3 DNA follows: TGTGCCAGCAGTCCCGAGGACAGGGGGCAAGGTCAGCCCCAGCATTTT. Protein product: CASSPEDRGQGQPQHF.

The chain is built from TRBV5-5 and TRBJ2-4; 7 nucleotides line up with TRBD2. The CDR3 is made up of 15 amino acids. CDR1 is SGHKS, CDR2 YYEKEE, per germline (reference sequence). Trimming took 9 bases from V and 1 from J; bases not matched to a gene: 10. As DNA, the CDR3 is TGTGCCAAGTACGGACTAGATGCTGCCAAAAACATTCAGTACTTC. Its protein is CAKYGLDAAKNIQYF.

This chain uses TRBV7-3 with TRBJ1-1; D is unresolved. Trimming took off 5 bases at V and 3 bases at J, with 13 bases between the two ends. The CDR3 sequence is 14 residues long. Germline CDR1 reads SGHTA; CDR2 reads FQGTGA. CDR3 sequence: CASSHSMGYTEAFF. The CDR3 bases are TGTGCCAGCAGCCACTCAATGGGGTACACTGAAGCTTTCTTT.

The chain links TRBV6-5 to TRBJ1-1; unclear D gene. Trimming removed 2 bases from V and 3 bases from J, with 13 bases in between. This CDR3 spans 15 amino acids. The germline gives CDR1 MNHEY, CDR2 SVGAGI. CDR3 sequence (DNA): TGTGCCAGCAGTTACGCGTGGGGTGTTGACACTGAAGCTTTCTTT. Its translation: CASSYAWGVDTEAFF.

The chain links TRBV4-1 to TRBJ2-1, with a weak D call TRBD2 (5 bases). The CDR3 is 15 residues long. Trimming pared 0 bases from V and 8 bases from J, leaving 14 bases between. Germline CDR1 MGHRA, CDR2 YSYEKL. In DNA, the CDR3 is TGCGCCAGCAGCCAAGACGGGATGGCACCCGATGAGCAGTTCTTC. Translated, it gives CASSQDGMAPDEQFF.

The chain uses TRBV7-3 and TRBJ1-1, with D possibly matching TRBD1 (5 bases). Germline-derived CDR1 and CDR2 are SGHTA and FQGTGA. The CDR3 is made up of 13 amino acids. The germline V and J ends were trimmed by 5 bases and 4 bases, with 11 bases remaining between them. CDR3 region: CASSMDGTTEAFF. CDR3 DNA sequence: TGTGCCAGCAGCATGGACGGGACCACTGAAGCTTTCTTT.

The chain recombines TRBV15 with TRBJ1-3; D remains unclear. This CDR3 contains 16 residues. Trimming shortened V by 1 base and J by 0 bases, and 10 bases separated the two germline ends. Germline CDR1 LNHNV, CDR2 YYDKDF (reference sequence). This CDR3 reads CATSRVLTSSGNTIYF. The CDR3 DNA is TGTGCCACCAGCAGAGTACTCACGAGCTCTGGAAACACCATATATTTT.

The chain links TRBV29-1 to TRBJ2-3, with D uncertain. This CDR3 has 11 residues. V lost 5 bases, J lost 2 bases, and 5 bases lay in between. CDR1 and CDR2 (germline): SQVTM, ANQGSEA. DNA of the CDR3: TGCAGCGTTTCCCACACAGATACGCAGTATTTT. Translating gives CSVSHTDTQYF.

This rearrangement joins TRBV7-2 to TRBJ2-3, with 14 nucleotides matching TRBD2. The germline V gene encodes CDR1 SGHTA and CDR2 FQGNSA. The V gene end was trimmed by 2 bases and the J gene end by 3 bases; junction bases not matched to a gene: 1. There are 16 residues in the CDR3. CDR3 coding DNA: TGTGCCAGCAGCTTACGACTAGCGGGAGGGACAGATACGCAGTATTTT. It encodes CASSLRLAGGTDTQYF.

This sequence joins TRBV4-2 and TRBJ1-3; D unclear. Trimming left V 1 base short and J 0 bases short, with 16 bases between. Germline lookup yields CDR1 LGHNA and CDR2 YNFKEQ. CDR3 length equals 18 residues. CDR3 sequence reads: CASSQALPQALSGNTIYF. The DNA of the CDR3 is TGTGCCAGCAGCCAAGCCCTTCCGCAGGCCCTCTCTGGAAACACCATATATTTT.

The V and J genes are TRBV5-1 and TRBJ2-7, with D possibly matching TRBD1 (6 bases). Germline V gene lookup returns CDR1 SGHRS and CDR2 YFSETQ. V dropped 4 bases and J dropped 2 bases, with 10 bases sitting between them. The CDR3 extends over 13 amino acids. In nucleotides, the CDR3 is TGCGCCAGCAGCCCTAGGGACACCTACGAGCAGTACTTC. Translated, it gives CASSPRDTYEQYF.

This chain connects TRBV5-1 to TRBJ1-6; D might be TRBD1 (6 bases). CDR3 length: 15 residues. Germline V gene data show CDR1 as SGHRS and CDR2 as YFSETQ. Trimming took 0 bases from V and 7 from J, leaving 11 bases between them. The CDR3 here is CASSLEAQGNSPLHF. The CDR3 DNA sequence: TGCGCCAGCAGCTTGGAAGCGCAGGGGAATTCACCCCTCCACTTT.

The CDR3 DNA reads TGCGCCAGCAGCCAAGAGGGCAGGTTGAACACTGAAGCTTTCTTT. Translating it yields CASSQEGRLNTEAFF. J is TRBJ1-1 and V is TRBV4-3; D call uncertain. CDR1 and CDR2 from the germline V gene are LGHNA and YSLEER. V lost 0 bases and J 0 bases, leaving 8 bases between the germline ends. The CDR3 totals 15 residues.

The chain couples TRBV20-1 to TRBJ1-1; D is perhaps TRBD1 (5 bases). Germline V gives CDR1 DFQATT, CDR2 SNEGSKA (reference sequence). V lost 0 bases and J 10 bases, leaving 12 bases between the germline ends. The CDR3 sequence is 12 residues long. CDR3 loop: CSARDLWGLAFF. In nucleotides, the CDR3 is TGCAGTGCTAGAGATTTGTGGGGGTTAGCTTTCTTT.

The CDR3 DNA is TGCGCCAGCAGCCAAGATGGTACTAGCACCAGAGAGACCCAGTACTTC. Its translation is CASSQDGTSTRETQYF. The chain uses TRBV4-3 and TRBJ2-5, with D perhaps TRBD2 (6 bases). Trimming pared 0 bases from V and 4 bases from J, leaving 15 bases between. The germline V gene encodes CDR1 LGHNA and CDR2 YSLEER. The CDR3 is 16 amino acids.

The CDR3 region has the DNA TGTGCCATCAGCGGGGCTAGCGGGAGTCCAAAACGGGCAGATACGCAGTATTTT. Translated, it gives CAISGASGSPKRADTQYF. The chain joins TRBV10-3 to TRBJ2-3; 10 bases are a match to TRBD2. The CDR3 runs to 18 residues. CDR1 and CDR2 from the germline V gene are ENHRY and SYGVKD. V was pared by 6 bases and J by 4 bases, with 16 bases of the junction left unmatched.

The V gene is TRBV24-1, the J gene TRBJ2-7; 8 nucleotides match TRBD1. CDR3 size: 15 residues. Germline lookup yields CDR1 KGHDR and CDR2 SFDVKD. V shed 7 bases and J 3 bases; nucleotides not matched to a gene: 10. CDR3 residues: CATRVLDRDIYEQYF. In DNA, the CDR3 is TGTGCCACCAGGGTATTGGACAGGGACATCTACGAGCAGTACTTC.

This sequence joins TRBV29-1 and TRBJ1-2; D not certain. V gave up 6 bases and J gave up 2 bases, with 10 bases separating them. This CDR3 spans 12 amino acids. Per the germline V gene, CDR1 is SQVTM and CDR2 is ANQGSEA. CDR3 sequence (DNA): TGCAGCGTGAGCGGATCCAACTATGGCTACACCTTC. Protein sequence: CSVSGSNYGYTF. The whole variable domain, remainder taken from reference TRBV29-1 and TRBJ1-2, is SAVISQKPSRDICQRGTSLTIQCQVDSQVTMMFWYRQQPGQSLTLIATANQGSEATYESGFVIDKFPISRPNLTFSTLTVSNMSPEDSSIYLCSVSGSNYGYTFGSGTRLTVV.

This clonotype has just a few counts. This chain links TRBV5-6 with TRBJ1-1; 10 bases map to TRBD1. Unmatched junction bases numbered 5, after V lost 2 bases and J lost 4 bases. The length of the CDR3 is 15 residues. Per the germline V gene, CDR1 is SGHDT and CDR2 is YYEEEE. The CDR3 sequence: CASSFGQGVSTEAFF. CDR3 DNA sequence: TGTGCCAGCAGCTTCGGACAGGGGGTGAGCACTGAAGCTTTCTTT.

The V gene is TRBV29-1, the J gene TRBJ2-7; D might be TRBD2 (6 bases). Germline V gives CDR1 SQVTM, CDR2 ANQGSEA. Trimming took 4 bases from V and 5 from J, leaving 12 bases between them. The CDR3 is made up of 12 amino acids. CDR3 amino acids: CSVATGGDEQYF. CDR3 DNA sequence: TGCAGCGTTGCCACAGGCGGGGACGAGCAGTACTTC.